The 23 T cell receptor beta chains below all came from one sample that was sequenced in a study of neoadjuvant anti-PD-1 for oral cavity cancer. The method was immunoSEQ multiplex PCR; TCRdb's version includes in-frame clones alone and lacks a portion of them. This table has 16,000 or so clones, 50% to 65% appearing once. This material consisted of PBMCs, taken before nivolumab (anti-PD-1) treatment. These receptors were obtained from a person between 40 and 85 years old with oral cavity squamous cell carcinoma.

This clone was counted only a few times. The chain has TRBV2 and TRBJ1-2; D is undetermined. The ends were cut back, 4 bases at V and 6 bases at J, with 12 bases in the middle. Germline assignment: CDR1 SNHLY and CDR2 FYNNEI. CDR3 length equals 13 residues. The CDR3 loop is CASSGWPGHGYTF. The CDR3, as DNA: TGTGCCAGCAGTGGCTGGCCCGGGCATGGCTACACCTTC.

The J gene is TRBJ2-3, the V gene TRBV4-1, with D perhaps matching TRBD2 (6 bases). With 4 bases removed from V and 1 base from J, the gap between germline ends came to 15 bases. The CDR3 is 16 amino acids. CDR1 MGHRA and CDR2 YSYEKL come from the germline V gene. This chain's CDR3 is CASSLQASGGTDTQYF. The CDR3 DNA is TGCGCCAGCAGCCTTCAGGCGTCGGGGGGCACAGATACGCAGTATTTT.

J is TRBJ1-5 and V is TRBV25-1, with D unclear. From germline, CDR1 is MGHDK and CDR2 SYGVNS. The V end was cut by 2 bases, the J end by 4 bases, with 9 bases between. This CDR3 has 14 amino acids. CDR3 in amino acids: CASSEIGINQPQHF. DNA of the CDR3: TGTGCCAGCAGTGAAATTGGGATTAATCAGCCCCAGCATTTT.

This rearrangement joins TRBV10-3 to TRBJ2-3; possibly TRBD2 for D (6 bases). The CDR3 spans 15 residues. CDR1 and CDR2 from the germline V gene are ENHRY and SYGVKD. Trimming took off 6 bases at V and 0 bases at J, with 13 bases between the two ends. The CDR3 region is CAIREAGASTDTQYF. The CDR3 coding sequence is TGTGCCATCAGGGAAGCGGGTGCCAGCACAGATACGCAGTATTTT.

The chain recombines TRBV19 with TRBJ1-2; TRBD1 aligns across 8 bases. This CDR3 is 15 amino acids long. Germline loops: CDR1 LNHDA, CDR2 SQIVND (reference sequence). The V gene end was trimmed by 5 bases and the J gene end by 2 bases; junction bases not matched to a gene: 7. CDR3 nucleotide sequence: TGTGCCAGTAGTCCCTCGACAGGGGCGAACTATGGCTACACCTTC. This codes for CASSPSTGANYGYTF.

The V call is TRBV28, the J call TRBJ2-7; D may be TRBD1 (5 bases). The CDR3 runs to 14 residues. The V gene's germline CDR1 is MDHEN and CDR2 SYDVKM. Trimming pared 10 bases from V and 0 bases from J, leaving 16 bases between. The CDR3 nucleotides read TGTGCCACCCTCCCAGGGTCCAGCTCCTACGAGCAGTACTTC. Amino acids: CATLPGSSSYEQYF.

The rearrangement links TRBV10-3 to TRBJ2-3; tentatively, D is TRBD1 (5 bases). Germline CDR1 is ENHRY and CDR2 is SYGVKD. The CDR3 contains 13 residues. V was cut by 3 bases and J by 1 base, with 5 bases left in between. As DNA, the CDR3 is TGTGCCATCAGTGACAGGGGCACAGATACGCAGTATTTT. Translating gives CAISDRGTDTQYF.

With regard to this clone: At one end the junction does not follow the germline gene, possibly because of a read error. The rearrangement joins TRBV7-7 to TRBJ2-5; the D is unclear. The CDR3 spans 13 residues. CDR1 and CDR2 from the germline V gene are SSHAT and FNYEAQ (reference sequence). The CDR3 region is CASSLVLQETQYF. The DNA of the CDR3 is TGTGCTAGCAGCTTAGTGCTACAAGAGACCCAGTACTTC. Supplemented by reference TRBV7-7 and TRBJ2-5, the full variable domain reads GAGVSQSPRYKVTKRGQDVTLRCDPISSHATLYWYQQALGQGPEFLTYFNYEAQPDKSGLPSDRFSAERPEGSISTLTIQRTEQRDSAMYRCASSLVLQETQYFGPGTRLLVL.

This CDR3 reads CASQRAGDLNQPQHF. The CDR3 region has the DNA TGTGCCAGCCAGCGGGCAGGGGACCTCAATCAGCCCCAGCATTTT. The rearrangement uses TRBV2 and TRBJ1-5; D possibly corresponds to TRBD1 (6 bases). The CDR3 is made up of 15 amino acids. CDR1 is SNHLY and CDR2 is FYNNEI in the germline V gene. The V and J ends lost 8 bases and 3 bases respectively, with 17 bases between them. Complete variable domain (other parts from reference TRBV2 and TRBJ1-5): EPEVTQTPSHQVTQMGQEVILRCVPISNHLYFYWYRQILGQKVEFLVSFYNNEISEKSEIFDDQFSVERPDGSNFTLKIRSTKLEDSAMYFCASQRAGDLNQPQHFGDGTRLSIL.

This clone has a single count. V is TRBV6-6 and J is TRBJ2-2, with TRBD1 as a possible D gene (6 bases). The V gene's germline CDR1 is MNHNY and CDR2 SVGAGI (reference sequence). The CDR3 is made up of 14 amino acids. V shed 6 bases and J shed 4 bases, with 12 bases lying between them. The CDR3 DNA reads TGTGCCAGCAGCCCTCTAGGGGGCACCGGGGAGCTGTTTTTT. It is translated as CASSPLGGTGELFF.

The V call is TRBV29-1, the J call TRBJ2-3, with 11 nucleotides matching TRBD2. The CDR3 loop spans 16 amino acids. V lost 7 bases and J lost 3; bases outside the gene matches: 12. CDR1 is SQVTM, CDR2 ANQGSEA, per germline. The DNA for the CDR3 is TGCAGCGCTGCCCGCTCTAGCGGGAGGAGGACAGATACGCAGTATTTT. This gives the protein CSAARSSGRRTDTQYF.

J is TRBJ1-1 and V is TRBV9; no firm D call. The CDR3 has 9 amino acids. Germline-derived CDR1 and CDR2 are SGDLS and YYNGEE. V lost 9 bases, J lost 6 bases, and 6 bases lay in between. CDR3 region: CAIVPEAFF. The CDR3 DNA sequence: TGTGCCATCGTACCTGAAGCTTTCTTT.

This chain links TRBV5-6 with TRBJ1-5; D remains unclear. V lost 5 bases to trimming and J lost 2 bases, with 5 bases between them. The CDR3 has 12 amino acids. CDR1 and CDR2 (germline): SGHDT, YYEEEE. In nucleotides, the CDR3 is TGTGCCAGCAGGCGGGGCAATCAGCCCCAGCATTTT. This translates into CASRRGNQPQHF.

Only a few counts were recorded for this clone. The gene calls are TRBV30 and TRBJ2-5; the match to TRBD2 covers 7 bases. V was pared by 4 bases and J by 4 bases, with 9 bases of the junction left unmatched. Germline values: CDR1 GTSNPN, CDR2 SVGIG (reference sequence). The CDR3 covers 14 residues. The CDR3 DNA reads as TGTGCCTGGATTACGGCGGGAGCGGGAGAGACCCAGTACTTC. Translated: CAWITAGAGETQYF.

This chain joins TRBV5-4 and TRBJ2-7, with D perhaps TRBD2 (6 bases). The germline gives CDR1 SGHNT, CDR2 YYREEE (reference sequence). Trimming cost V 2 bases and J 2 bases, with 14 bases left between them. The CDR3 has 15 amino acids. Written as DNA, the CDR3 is TGTGCCAGCAGCTTAATAGGAGCGGGCGCCTACGAGCAGTACTTC. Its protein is CASSLIGAGAYEQYF.

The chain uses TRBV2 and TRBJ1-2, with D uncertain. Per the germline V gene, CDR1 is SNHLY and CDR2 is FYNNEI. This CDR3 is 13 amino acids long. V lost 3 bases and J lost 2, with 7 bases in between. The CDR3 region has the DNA TGTGCCAGCAGTGACAGAGGAAACTATGGCTACACCTTC. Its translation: CASSDRGNYGYTF.

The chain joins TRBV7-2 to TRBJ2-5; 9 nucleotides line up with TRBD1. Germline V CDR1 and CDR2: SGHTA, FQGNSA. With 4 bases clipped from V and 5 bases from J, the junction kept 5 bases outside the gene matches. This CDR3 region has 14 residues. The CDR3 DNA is TGTGCCAGCAGCTCAACAGGGGGCGTTGAGACCCAGTACTTC. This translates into CASSSTGGVETQYF.

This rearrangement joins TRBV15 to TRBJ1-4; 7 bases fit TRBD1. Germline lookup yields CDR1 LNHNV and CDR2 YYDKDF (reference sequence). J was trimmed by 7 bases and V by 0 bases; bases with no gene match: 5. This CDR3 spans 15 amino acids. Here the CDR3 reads CATSRDLEGAEKLFF. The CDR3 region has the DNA TGTGCCACCAGCAGAGATCTGGAGGGGGCTGAAAAACTGTTTTTT.

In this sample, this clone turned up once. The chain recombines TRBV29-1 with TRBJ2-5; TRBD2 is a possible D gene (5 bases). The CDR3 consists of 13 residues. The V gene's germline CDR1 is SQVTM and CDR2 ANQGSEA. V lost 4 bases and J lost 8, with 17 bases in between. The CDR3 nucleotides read TGCAGCGTTGTCTTGAGCCCGGAGGTAACCCAGTACTTC. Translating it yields CSVVLSPEVTQYF.

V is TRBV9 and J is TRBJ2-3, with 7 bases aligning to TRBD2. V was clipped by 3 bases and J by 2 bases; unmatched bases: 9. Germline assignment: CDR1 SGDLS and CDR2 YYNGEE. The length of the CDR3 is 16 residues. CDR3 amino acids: CASSEGGTPITDTQYF. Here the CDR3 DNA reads TGTGCCAGCAGCGAGGGAGGGACCCCGATCACAGATACGCAGTATTTT.

The CDR3 is CASTRGSNTEAFF. CDR3 coding DNA: TGTGCCAGCACGCGGGGGTCAAACACTGAAGCTTTCTTT. The chain carries TRBV6-1 and TRBJ1-1, with D tentatively TRBD1 (5 bases). Germline CDR1 MNHNS, CDR2 SASEGT. The V and J ends lost 7 bases and 2 bases respectively, with 11 bases between them. This CDR3 comprises 13 residues.

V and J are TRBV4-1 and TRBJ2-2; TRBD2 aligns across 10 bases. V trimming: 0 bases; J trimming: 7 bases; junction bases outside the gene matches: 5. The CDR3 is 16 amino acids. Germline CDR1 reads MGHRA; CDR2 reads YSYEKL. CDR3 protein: CASSQEGLAGVGELFF. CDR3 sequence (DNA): TGCGCCAGCAGCCAAGAAGGCCTAGCGGGAGTCGGGGAGCTGTTTTTT.

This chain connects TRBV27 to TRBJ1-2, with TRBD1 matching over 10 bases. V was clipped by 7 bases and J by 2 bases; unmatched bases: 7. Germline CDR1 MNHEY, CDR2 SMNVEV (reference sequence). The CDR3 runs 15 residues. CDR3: CASTSGQGLNYGYTF. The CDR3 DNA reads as TGTGCCAGCACCTCGGGACAGGGGCTCAACTATGGCTACACCTTC.